The 24 T cell receptor beta chains below all came from one sample that was sequenced in a study of OX40 agonist ivuxolimab in advanced cancers. Assay used: immunoSEQ multiplex PCR; TCRdb lists only in-frame clones, some missing. This sample has about 92,000 clones, with more than 75% found just once. The sample here was CD4+ or CD8+ T cells sorted from blood, taken in a trial of the OX40 agonist ivuxolimab. These TCRs come from an adult with an advanced solid tumor such as melanoma, head and neck, liver or kidney cancer.

V is TRBV19 and J is TRBJ2-5; 7 nucleotides align to TRBD2. Trimming cost V 4 bases and J 4 bases; bases outside gene matches: 6. Germline CDR1 LNHDA, CDR2 SQIVND (reference sequence). This CDR3 has 14 residues. In DNA, the CDR3 is TGTGCCAGTAGTACGGGCCTAGCGGCAGAGACCCAGTACTTC. Its translation is CASSTGLAAETQYF.

This sequence joins TRBV6-6 and TRBJ1-4; 7 bases match TRBD1. The V segment lost 7 bases and the J segment 7 bases; nucleotides outside the gene matches: 15. CDR1 and CDR2 from the germline V gene are MNHNY and SVGAGI (reference sequence). This CDR3 is built from 16 residues. This CDR3 reads CASTLTGAGVGEKLFF. Here the CDR3 DNA reads TGTGCCAGCACTCTAACAGGGGCAGGGGTGGGTGAAAAACTGTTTTTT.

This rearrangement joins TRBV6-6 to TRBJ2-7, with D tentatively TRBD2 (6 bases). Per germline, CDR1 MNHNY and CDR2 SVGAGI (reference sequence). CDR3 length equals 14 residues. The ends were cut back, 1 base at V and 2 bases at J, with 9 bases in the middle. Written as DNA, the CDR3 is TGTGCCAGCAGTTACTTAGCGGACCCCTACGAGCAGTACTTC. Its translation is CASSYLADPYEQYF.

The chain combines TRBV15 with TRBJ2-2, with no clear D. In germline, CDR1 is LNHNV, CDR2 YYDKDF (reference sequence). V was trimmed by 0 bases and J by 5 bases, leaving 10 bases between them. The CDR3 loop spans 15 amino acids. The CDR3 region has the DNA TGTGCCACCAGCAGAGACAAAGTAGAGACCGGGGAGCTGTTTTTT. Translation: CATSRDKVETGELFF.

This clone has just a few counts. The rearrangement links TRBV9 to TRBJ2-6, with D uncertain. V was trimmed by 3 bases and J by 0 bases, leaving 7 bases between them. The CDR3 spans 15 residues. Germline assignment: CDR1 SGDLS and CDR2 YYNGEE. In nucleotides, the CDR3 is TGTGCCAGCAGCGCCGACAACTCTGGGGCCAACGTCCTGACTTTC. Protein product: CASSADNSGANVLTF.

The gene calls are TRBV4-2 and TRBJ2-1; 10 nucleotides agree with TRBD2. V was clipped by 0 bases and J by 9 bases; unmatched bases: 2. CDR3 length: 14 amino acids. Germline values: CDR1 LGHNA, CDR2 YNFKEQ. CDR3 nucleotide sequence: TGTGCCAGCAGCCAAGAAAGGACTAGCGGTGAGCAGTTCTTC. Its protein is CASSQERTSGEQFF.

This chain joins TRBV11-2 and TRBJ2-5, with 11 bases lining up with TRBD2. Germline V gene sequence: CDR1 SGHAT, CDR2 FQNNGV. The J segment lost 4 bases and the V segment lost 5 bases, leaving 9 bases of the junction unmatched. The CDR3 is 16 amino acids. CDR3 residues: CASSAMTSGIRETQYF. CDR3 nucleotides: TGTGCCAGCAGCGCCATGACTAGCGGGATTCGAGAGACCCAGTACTTC. The whole variable domain, filled in from reference TRBV11-2 and TRBJ2-5, reads EAGVAQSPRYKIIEKRQSVAFWCNPISGHATLYWYQQILGQGPKLLIQFQNNGVVDDSQLPKDRFSAERLKGVDSTLKIQPAKLEDSAVYLCASSAMTSGIRETQYFGPGTRLLVL.

The chain carries TRBV4-2 and TRBJ1-2, with TRBD1 as a possible D gene (6 bases). The CDR3 is 16 amino acids. In germline, CDR1 is LGHNA, CDR2 YNFKEQ. The germline V and J ends were trimmed by 4 bases and 5 bases, with 20 bases remaining between them. CDR3 nucleotides: TGTGCCAGCAGCCCCAACTCGGCAGGGGCTTCTTATGGCTACACCTTC. This gives the protein CASSPNSAGASYGYTF.

This chain connects TRBV19 to TRBJ2-3; D ambiguous. The CDR3 is 16 residues long. Deletions cut 2 bases from V and 0 bases from J, with 12 bases between. The germline V gene has CDR1 LNHDA and CDR2 SQIVND (reference sequence). The CDR3 coding sequence is TGTGCCAGTAGTATAAATCGGGCAGGCAGCACAGATACGCAGTATTTT. Its translation: CASSINRAGSTDTQYF.

The chain is built from TRBV2 and TRBJ2-7, with a weak D call TRBD1 (6 bases). The CDR3 has 13 amino acids. The germline CDR1 and CDR2 sequences are SNHLY and FYNNEI. Trimming took 6 bases from V and 1 from J, leaving 10 bases between them. CDR3: CASSPDRSYEQYF. The DNA for the CDR3 is TGTGCCAGCAGCCCTGACAGGTCCTACGAGCAGTACTTC.

The chain combines TRBV19 with TRBJ1-4; TRBD1 matches at 10 bases. This CDR3 has 14 residues. J lost 8 bases, V lost 3 bases, and 3 bases had no gene match. Germline-derived CDR1 and CDR2 are LNHDA and SQIVND (reference sequence). CDR3 protein: CASSIDRGREKLFF. In nucleotides, the CDR3 is TGTGCCAGTAGTATCGACAGGGGGCGGGAAAAACTGTTTTTT.

The J gene is TRBJ2-7, the V gene TRBV5-8; 7 positions match TRBD1. The germline V gene has CDR1 SGHTS and CDR2 YDEGEE. The ends lost 0 bases at V and 4 bases at J; junction bases unmatched: 4. CDR3 size: 14 residues. Here the CDR3 DNA reads TGTGCCAGCAGCTTGGGACAGGGCCATTACGAGCAGTACTTC. Amino acid sequence: CASSLGQGHYEQYF. Full variable domain (remainder filled in from reference TRBV5-8 and TRBJ2-7): EAGVTQSPTHLIKTRGQQATLRCSPISGHTSVYWYQQALGLGLQFLLWYDEGEERNRGNFPPRFSGRQFPNYSSELNVNALELEDSALYLCASSLGQGHYEQYFGPGTRLTVT.

This chain connects TRBV6-5 to TRBJ2-7; 12 bases agree with TRBD2. V dropped 6 bases and J dropped 6; count of bases not matched to a gene: 3. The CDR3 sequence is 13 residues long. The germline gives CDR1 MNHEY, CDR2 SVGAGI. The CDR3 sequence: CASRLAGGTEQYF. The CDR3 bases are TGTGCCAGCAGACTAGCGGGAGGTACCGAGCAGTACTTC.

The V call is TRBV18, the J call TRBJ2-5; 11 nucleotides line up with TRBD2. J lost 1 base, V lost 4 bases, and 2 bases had no gene match. This CDR3 region has 15 residues. From germline, CDR1 is KGHSH and CDR2 LQKENI. CDR3 DNA sequence: TGTGCCAGCTCACACGGGACTAGCGGCCAAGAGACCCAGTACTTC. Encoded protein: CASSHGTSGQETQYF.

The DNA for the CDR3 is TGCAGCGTGGGAAGACTAGCGGGAGTGAACACCGGGGAGCTGTTTTTT. Protein: CSVGRLAGVNTGELFF. The V and J genes are TRBV29-1 and TRBJ2-2; TRBD2 matches at 12 bases. The length of the CDR3 is 16 residues. CDR1 SQVTM and CDR2 ANQGSEA come from the germline V gene. V lost 6 bases and J lost 1; bases outside the gene matches: 6.

The chain recombines TRBV11-2 with TRBJ2-1; 7 positions agree with TRBD1. CDR1 SGHAT and CDR2 FQNNGV come from the germline V gene. V lost 6 bases and J lost 5; bases outside the gene matches: 7. This CDR3 comprises 14 residues. The CDR3 DNA sequence: TGTGCCAGCAGAGGGACAGAACGTAACAATGAGCAGTTCTTC. This translates into CASRGTERNNEQFF. Full variable domain (rest looked up from reference TRBV11-2 and TRBJ2-1): EAGVAQSPRYKIIEKRQSVAFWCNPISGHATLYWYQQILGQGPKLLIQFQNNGVVDDSQLPKDRFSAERLKGVDSTLKIQPAKLEDSAVYLCASRGTERNNEQFFGPGTRLTVL.

The V and J genes are TRBV27 and TRBJ1-2; 9 bases agree with TRBD1. Germline trimming cut 5 bases from V and 5 bases from J; bases unmatched to any gene: 3. Germline CDR1 reads MNHEY; CDR2 reads SMNVEV (reference sequence). The CDR3 covers 13 residues. The CDR3 DNA reads TGTGCCAGCAGTCTGGGGACAGGGTATGGCTACACCTTC. Translation gives CASSLGTGYGYTF.

The chain joins TRBV28 to TRBJ1-1; 7 nucleotides match TRBD1. V shed 5 bases and J 10 bases; nucleotides not matched to a gene: 16. Germline V lookup: CDR1 MDHEN, CDR2 SYDVKM. The CDR3 totals 15 residues. CDR3 nucleotide sequence: TGTGCCAGCAGTCGCAAGACAGGGCTAGGTGGTGTAGCTTTCTTT. Translating gives CASSRKTGLGGVAFF.

This clone has more than one count but fewer than ten. The V call is TRBV1, the J call TRBJ1-1; the DNA was not used to check the table's D call, TRBD1. TRBV1 is recorded as a pseudogene. The CDR3 spans 17 residues. The CDR3 reads CTSSQLSRQGPNIEAFF. The DNA of the CDR3 is TGCACCAGCAGCCAACTCAGCCGACAGGGCCCCAATATAGAAGCTTTCTTT.

The chain joins TRBV1 to TRBJ2-7; no DNA check was done on the table's D call, TRBD1. TRBV1 is tagged as a pseudogene. There are 14 residues in the CDR3. The CDR3 sequence: CTSSQRVGHPEQYF. The CDR3 DNA reads as TGCACCAGCAGCCAACGAGTTGGGCACCCTGAGCAGTACTTC.

The V gene is TRBV7-6, the J gene TRBJ2-5; D possibly corresponds to TRBD2 (7 bases). The CDR3 loop spans 15 amino acids. Germline CDR1 SGHVS, CDR2 FNYEAQ. Trimming removed 1 base from V and 5 bases from J, with 14 bases in between. Written as DNA, the CDR3 is TGTGCCAGCAGCTTAGTTCGGGGGGCGGGTGAGACCCAGTACTTC. Amino acid sequence: CASSLVRGAGETQYF.

The chain joins TRBV29-1 to TRBJ2-7; TRBD1 agrees at 7 bases. There are 13 residues in the CDR3. Looked up from germline, CDR1 is SQVTM and CDR2 is ANQGSEA. V was pared by 7 bases and J by 5 bases, with 11 bases of the junction left unmatched. CDR3 loop: CSGARTGVDEQYF. DNA for the CDR3: TGCAGCGGAGCTAGGACAGGAGTAGACGAGCAGTACTTC.

The chain joins TRBV7-2 to TRBJ2-1; D perhaps matches TRBD2 (7 bases). The germline CDR1 and CDR2 sequences are SGHTA and FQGNSA. With 4 bases removed from V and 4 bases from J, the gap between germline ends came to 23 bases. This CDR3 is built from 18 residues. The CDR3 DNA follows: TGTGCCAGCAGCTCCCAAGGGGGGGCCCGAAGGGTTTACAATGAGCAGTTCTTC. Translating it yields CASSSQGGARRVYNEQFF.

This rearrangement joins TRBV6-5 to TRBJ2-1; 13 bases agree with TRBD2. The V segment lost 3 bases and the J segment 8 bases; nucleotides outside the gene matches: 4. The germline V gene has CDR1 MNHEY and CDR2 SVGAGI. This CDR3 has 15 amino acids. The CDR3: CASSYRTSGRHEQFF. In nucleotides, the CDR3 is TGTGCCAGCAGTTATCGGACTAGCGGGAGACATGAGCAGTTCTTC.